The 27 T cell receptor beta chains below come from one sample, sequenced in a study of cytomegalovirus exposure and HLA in healthy donors. The PCR was carried out with 60 Vbeta primers and 13 Jbeta primers. Method: immunoSEQ multiplex PCR; TCRdb's copy keeps in-frame clones and lacks some. Among about 94,000 clones listed, over 65% were seen once. The sample taken for sequencing was PBMCs. Receptor source: a man in his thirties or forties in good health and CMV-seropositive.

The CDR3 sequence: CASSSGVTGGTEAFF. The CDR3 DNA sequence: TGTGCCAGCAGCTCAGGCGTTACGGGGGGCACTGAAGCTTTCTTT. The rearrangement uses TRBV5-4 and TRBJ1-1; perhaps TRBD1 as D (5 bases). The CDR3 runs 15 residues. The V gene's germline CDR1 is SGHNT and CDR2 YYREEE (reference sequence). V was shortened by 3 bases and J by 4 bases, with 16 bases between the two germline ends.

This clone has a single count. The genes are TRBV7-9 and TRBJ2-5; D not certain. CDR3 length equals 14 residues. Germline V gene lookup returns CDR1 SEHNR and CDR2 FQNEAQ (reference sequence). Trimming shortened V by 4 bases and J by 4 bases, and 13 bases separated the two germline ends. CDR3 in amino acids: CASSSILWLETQYF. The CDR3 coding sequence is TGTGCCAGCAGCTCTATCTTGTGGTTAGAGACCCAGTACTTC. The full variable domain, completed using reference TRBV7-9 and TRBJ2-5, is DTGVSQNPRHKITKRGQNVTFRCDPISEHNRLYWYRQTLGQGPEFLTYFQNEAQLEKSRLLSDRFSAERPKGSFSTLEIQRTEQGDSAMYLCASSSILWLETQYFGPGTRLLVL.

This sequence joins TRBV28 and TRBJ2-2; 9 bases agree with TRBD2. Germline assignment: CDR1 MDHEN and CDR2 SYDVKM. The CDR3 sequence is 16 residues long. V shed 7 bases and J 6 bases; nucleotides not matched to a gene: 12. CDR3 residues: CASTTTGTSRAGELFF. The CDR3 DNA follows: TGTGCCAGCACTACGACCGGGACTAGCAGGGCCGGGGAGCTGTTTTTT.

CDR3 sequence: CASSLGGPGPAGGYTF. The DNA for the CDR3 is TGTGCCAGCAGCTTAGGAGGCCCCGGGCCGGCGGGAGGCTACACCTTC. The V gene is TRBV7-8, the J gene TRBJ1-2; D unclear. The CDR3 length is 16 residues. Germline V gene data show CDR1 as SGHVS and CDR2 as FQNEAQ. Trimming removed 1 base at V and 8 bases at J, with 20 bases between.

The chain links TRBV7-9 to TRBJ1-1; 8 bases are a match to TRBD1. CDR1 and CDR2 from the germline V gene are SEHNR and FQNEAQ (reference sequence). This CDR3 has 15 residues. V lost 5 bases and J lost 6; bases outside the gene matches: 11. The CDR3: CASSIRTGRQAEAFF. The CDR3, as DNA: TGTGCCAGCAGCATCCGGACAGGGAGGCAAGCTGAAGCTTTCTTT.

The V gene is TRBV2, the J gene TRBJ2-1, with TRBD2 matching 7 bases. The CDR3 totals 15 residues. Germline CDR1 and CDR2: SNHLY and FYNNEI. The junction had 8 bases not matched to a gene; V was cut back by 4 bases and J by 5 bases. CDR3 in DNA: TGTGCCAGCAGTGGTCCGAGCGGGGACCACAATGAGCAGTTCTTC. As protein: CASSGPSGDHNEQFF.

The CDR3 nucleotides read TGCGCCAGCGAAGTTGGACAGGGTTTTATAGATACGCAGTATTTT. Amino acids: CASEVGQGFIDTQYF. The chain uses TRBV5-1 and TRBJ2-3, with TRBD1 matching over 8 bases. With 7 bases clipped from V and 5 bases from J, the junction kept 12 bases outside the gene matches. Germline assignment: CDR1 SGHRS and CDR2 YFSETQ. The CDR3 contains 15 residues. Based on the CDR3 plus reference TRBV5-1 and TRBJ2-3, the full variable domain is KAGVTQTPRYLIKTRGQQVTLSCSPISGHRSVSWYQQTPGQGLQFLFEYFSETQRNKGNFPGRFSGRQFSNSRSEMNVSTLELGDSALYLCASEVGQGFIDTQYFGPGTRLTVL.

V usage is TRBV5-4 and J usage is TRBJ2-1, with 15 bases lining up with TRBD2. With V trimmed by 4 bases and J by 5 bases, 1 base remained unmatched. The CDR3 has 15 residues. Germline assignment: CDR1 SGHNT and CDR2 YYREEE (reference sequence). CDR3 bases: TGTGCCAGCAGCGGGACTAGCGGGGGGCACAATGAGCAGTTCTTC. Amino acids: CASSGTSGGHNEQFF.

The chain joins TRBV6-5 to TRBJ1-5, with D possibly TRBD1 on 6 matching bases. The V gene lost 6 bases and the J gene lost 7 bases, with 13 bases spanning the gap. The CDR3 covers 13 residues. CDR1 MNHEY and CDR2 SVGAGI come from the germline V gene. The CDR3 DNA sequence: TGTGCCAGCAGCCCACAGGGTAGGCAGCCCCAGCATTTT. Its protein is CASSPQGRQPQHF.

Points on this clone: Its ends do not fully match the called genes, so a read error is possible. The same CDR3 is also encoded by other DNA sequences in this sample. Here the CDR3 reads CATSTAKGLAAYEQYF. CDR3 bases: TGTGCTACCAGCACTGCAAAGGGACTAGCGGCCTACGAGCAGTACTTC. The chain couples TRBV15 to TRBJ2-7; 11 bases agree with TRBD2. Germline CDR1 is LNHNV and CDR2 is YYDKDF (reference sequence). This CDR3 region has 16 residues.

This clone has more than one count but fewer than ten. The J gene is TRBJ1-2, the V gene TRBV9, with D maybe TRBD1 (5 bases). The CDR3 is made up of 15 amino acids. Germline V CDR1 and CDR2: SGDLS, YYNGEE. V was pared by 0 bases and J by 0 bases, with 9 bases between. The CDR3 nucleotides are TGTGCCAGCAGCGTAGAAAAGGGGCCTAACTATGGCTACACCTTC. As protein: CASSVEKGPNYGYTF.

The genes are TRBV6-1 and TRBJ2-2; the D gene is possibly TRBD1 (6 bases). Germline-derived CDR1 and CDR2 are MNHNS and SASEGT. V shed 1 base and J shed 6 bases, with 12 bases lying between them. The CDR3 loop spans 15 amino acids. CDR3 bases: TGTGCCAGCAGTGAAGGGGCAGGGGTCCCCGGGGAGCTGTTTTTT. Its protein product is CASSEGAGVPGELFF.

This chain connects TRBV15 to TRBJ2-5; D remains ambiguous. Germline V gives CDR1 LNHNV, CDR2 YYDKDF (reference sequence). The CDR3 extends over 13 amino acids. V shed 1 base and J shed 6 bases, with 9 bases lying between them. CDR3: CATSRGPGKTQYF. The CDR3 region has the DNA TGTGCCACCAGCAGAGGGCCAGGAAAGACCCAGTACTTC.

Note on this clone: Other DNA sequences in this specimen translate into the identical CDR3. The chain carries TRBV5-1 and TRBJ1-1, with D perhaps matching TRBD1 (5 bases). CDR3 size: 13 residues. The germline V gene has CDR1 SGHRS and CDR2 YFSETQ. V was shortened by 1 base and J by 1 base, with 5 bases between the two germline ends. CDR3 DNA: TGCGCCAGCAGCTTGACAGGGAACACTGAAGCTTTCTTT. It yields the protein CASSLTGNTEAFF.

A single count supports this clone. V usage is TRBV28 and J usage is TRBJ2-1; no clear D. The CDR3 extends over 12 amino acids. CDR1 is MDHEN, CDR2 SYDVKM, per germline. The V end was cut by 2 bases, the J end by 7 bases, with 6 bases between. The CDR3 is CASSLRRNEQFF. The CDR3 bases are TGTGCCAGCAGTTTACGGAGAAATGAGCAGTTCTTC. The whole variable domain, filled in from reference TRBV28 and TRBJ2-1, reads DVKVTQSSRYLVKRTGEKVFLECVQDMDHENMFWYRQDPGLGLRLIYFSYDVKMKEKGDIPEGYSVSREKKERFSLILESASTNQTSMYLCASSLRRNEQFFGPGTRLTVL.

V gene TRBV5-1 combines with J gene TRBJ2-7; 7 bases align to TRBD1. Looked up from germline, CDR1 is SGHRS and CDR2 is YFSETQ. This CDR3 region has 16 residues. V lost 0 bases and J lost 2; bases outside the gene matches: 8. CDR3 sequence reads: CASSLAFRTGAYEQYF. As DNA, the CDR3 is TGCGCCAGCAGCTTGGCGTTTCGGACAGGCGCCTACGAGCAGTACTTC. Combining the CDR3 with reference TRBV5-1 and TRBJ2-7 gives the whole variable domain KAGVTQTPRYLIKTRGQQVTLSCSPISGHRSVSWYQQTPGQGLQFLFEYFSETQRNKGNFPGRFSGRQFSNSRSEMNVSTLELGDSALYLCASSLAFRTGAYEQYFGPGTRLTVT.

The chain employs TRBV5-1 and TRBJ2-1; 7 bases fit TRBD1. The CDR3 loop spans 15 amino acids. CDR1 and CDR2 (germline): SGHRS, YFSETQ. The V gene end was trimmed by 4 bases and the J gene end by 7 bases; junction bases not matched to a gene: 11. The chain's CDR3 is CASSPRDSLWNEQFF. In DNA form, the CDR3 reads TGCGCCAGCAGCCCCCGGGACAGCCTCTGGAATGAGCAGTTCTTC.

The table lists this clone with a count of one. The rearrangement uses TRBV7-9 and TRBJ2-2; 9 nucleotides agree with TRBD1. V lost 5 bases to trimming and J lost 6 bases; unmatched junction nucleotides: 4. Germline loops: CDR1 SEHNR, CDR2 FQNEAQ (reference sequence). This CDR3 is built from 14 residues. This CDR3 is CASSPRQGAGELFF. The DNA of the CDR3 is TGTGCCAGCAGCCCACGACAGGGGGCCGGGGAGCTGTTTTTT. Combining the CDR3 with reference TRBV7-9 and TRBJ2-2 gives the whole variable domain DTGVSQNPRHKITKRGQNVTFRCDPISEHNRLYWYRQTLGQGPEFLTYFQNEAQLEKSRLLSDRFSAERPKGSFSTLEIQRTEQGDSAMYLCASSPRQGAGELFFGEGSRLTVL.

This clone was counted between two and nine times. V gene TRBV5-1 combines with J gene TRBJ1-3; D is ambiguous. This CDR3 comprises 17 residues. V shed 0 bases and J shed 0 bases, with 13 bases lying between them. The V gene's germline CDR1 is SGHRS and CDR2 YFSETQ. The CDR3 spells CASSLGRSRNSGNTIYF. In DNA, the CDR3 is TGCGCCAGCAGCTTGGGTCGATCGAGAAACTCTGGAAACACCATATATTTT. Supplemented by reference TRBV5-1 and TRBJ1-3, the full variable domain reads KAGVTQTPRYLIKTRGQQVTLSCSPISGHRSVSWYQQTPGQGLQFLFEYFSETQRNKGNFPGRFSGRQFSNSRSEMNVSTLELGDSALYLCASSLGRSRNSGNTIYFGEGSWLTVV.

This clone was seen a handful of times. This chain connects TRBV5-8 to TRBJ1-2; D possibly corresponds to TRBD1 (6 bases). With 4 bases removed from V and 4 bases from J, the gap between germline ends came to 17 bases. Per germline, CDR1 SGHTS and CDR2 YDEGEE. The CDR3 is 15 residues long. This chain's CDR3 is CASSGGGQAAYGYTF. The DNA for the CDR3 is TGTGCCAGCAGCGGGGGGGGGCAGGCGGCCTATGGCTACACCTTC.

This chain uses TRBV6-1 with TRBJ1-5, with TRBD1 matching 8 bases. The CDR3 totals 16 residues. Germline V gene sequence: CDR1 MNHNS, CDR2 SASEGT. V shed 3 bases, J shed 7 bases, and the junction held 11 bases outside the gene matches. Here the CDR3 DNA reads TGTGCCAGCAGTGACAGGACAGGGTGGGGAGGGCAGCCCCAGCATTTT. It specifies CASSDRTGWGGQPQHF.

This chain connects TRBV7-8 to TRBJ2-1, with D tentatively TRBD2 (5 bases). The CDR3 is 15 residues long. CDR1 is SGHVS, CDR2 FQNEAQ, per germline. V was trimmed by 4 bases and J by 6 bases, leaving 16 bases between them. The CDR3 loop is CASSSSSGPLNEQFF. The CDR3 DNA sequence: TGTGCCAGCAGCTCTTCGAGCGGCCCCCTCAATGAGCAGTTCTTC.

A few counts support this clone. The chain uses TRBV5-4 and TRBJ2-3, with D possibly matching TRBD2 (6 bases). This CDR3 is 16 amino acids long. Germline-derived CDR1 and CDR2 are SGHNT and YYREEE (reference sequence). Trimming took 3 bases from V and 2 from J, leaving 16 bases between them. In DNA form, the CDR3 reads TGTGCCAGCAGCTCCGGGACTTTACTATCCACAGATACGCAGTATTTT. As protein: CASSSGTLLSTDTQYF.

The V call is TRBV2, the J call TRBJ2-3, with TRBD2 identical over 8 bases. The CDR3 totals 16 residues. CDR1 is SNHLY and CDR2 is FYNNEI in the germline V gene. Unmatched junction bases numbered 12, after V lost 6 bases and J lost 4 bases. The CDR3 reads CASSLTGLAGADTQYF. CDR3 nucleotides: TGTGCCAGCAGCCTCACAGGACTAGCCGGAGCAGATACGCAGTATTTT.

The chain joins TRBV7-9 to TRBJ1-5; D ambiguous. Germline assignment: CDR1 SEHNR and CDR2 FQNEAQ (reference sequence). The CDR3 extends over 12 amino acids. Between the trimmed V and J ends, which lost 3 bases and 5 bases, there was a span of 5 bases. The DNA of the CDR3 is TGTGCCAGCAGCTTCCAGGATCAGCCCCAGCATTTT. It yields the protein CASSFQDQPQHF.

On this clone itself: Sequence at one end of the junction differs from germline and may be a read error. The V and J genes are TRBV29-1 and TRBJ2-7, with a possible D match to TRBD2 (5 bases). Germline V gene sequence: CDR1 SQVTM, CDR2 ANQGSEA. The CDR3 sequence is 15 residues long. CDR3: CSVKDFGSLPHEQHF. CDR3 bases: TGCAGCGTTAAGGACTTCGGCAGCCTCCCCCACGAGCAGCACTTC.

The V call is TRBV29-1, the J call TRBJ2-1; D is uncertain. The CDR3 is made up of 13 amino acids. V shed 6 bases and J shed 6 bases, with 15 bases lying between them. CDR1 and CDR2 from the germline V gene are SQVTM and ANQGSEA. CDR3 sequence reads: CSVLEPMSNEQFF. CDR3 sequence (DNA): TGCAGCGTCCTGGAGCCCATGTCCAATGAGCAGTTCTTC.